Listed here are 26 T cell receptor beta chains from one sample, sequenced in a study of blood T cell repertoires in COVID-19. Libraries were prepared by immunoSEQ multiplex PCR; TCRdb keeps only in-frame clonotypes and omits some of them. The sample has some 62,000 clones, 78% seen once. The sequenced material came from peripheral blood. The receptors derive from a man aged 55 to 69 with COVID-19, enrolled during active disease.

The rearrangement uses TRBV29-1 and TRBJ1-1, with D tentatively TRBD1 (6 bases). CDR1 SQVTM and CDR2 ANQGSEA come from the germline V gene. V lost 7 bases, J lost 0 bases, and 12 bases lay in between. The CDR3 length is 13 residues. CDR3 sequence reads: CSGGQTVNTEAFF. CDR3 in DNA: TGCAGCGGAGGACAGACCGTGAACACTGAAGCTTTCTTT.

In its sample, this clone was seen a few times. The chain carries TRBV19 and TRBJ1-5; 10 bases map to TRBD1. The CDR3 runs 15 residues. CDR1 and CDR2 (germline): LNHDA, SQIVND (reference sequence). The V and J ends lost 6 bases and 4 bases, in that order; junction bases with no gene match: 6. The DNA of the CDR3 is TGTGCCAGTAGCCGGGACAGGGGTCAAAATCAGCCCCAGCATTTT. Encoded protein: CASSRDRGQNQPQHF.

The CDR3 here is CASSQRRGGETQYF. DNA of the CDR3: TGTGCCAGCAGCCAAAGAAGGGGTGGGGAGACCCAGTACTTC. V gene TRBV3-1 (or the pseudogene TRBV3-2) combines with J gene TRBJ2-5, with a tentative D call TRBD1 (5 bases). CDR3 length: 14 amino acids. Germline-derived CDR1 and CDR2 are LGHDT and YNNKEL (reference sequence). V shed 2 bases and J shed 5 bases, with 12 bases lying between them.

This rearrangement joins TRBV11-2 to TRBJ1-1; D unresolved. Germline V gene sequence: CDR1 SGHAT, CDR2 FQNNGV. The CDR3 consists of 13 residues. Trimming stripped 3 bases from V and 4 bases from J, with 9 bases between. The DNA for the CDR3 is TGTGCCAGCAGCTTTGGCCAATCCACTGAAGCTTTCTTT. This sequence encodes CASSFGQSTEAFF.

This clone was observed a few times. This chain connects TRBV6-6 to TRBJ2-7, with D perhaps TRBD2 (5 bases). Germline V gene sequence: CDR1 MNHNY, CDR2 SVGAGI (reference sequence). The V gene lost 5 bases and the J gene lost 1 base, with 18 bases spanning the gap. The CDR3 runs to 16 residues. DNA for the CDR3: TGTGCCAGCAGTCGAATAATGAGGGAACCTTCCTACGAGCAGTACTTC. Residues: CASSRIMREPSYEQYF.

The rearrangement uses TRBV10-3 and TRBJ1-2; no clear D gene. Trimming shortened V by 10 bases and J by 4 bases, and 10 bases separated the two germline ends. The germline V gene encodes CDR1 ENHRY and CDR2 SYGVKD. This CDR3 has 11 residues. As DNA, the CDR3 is TGTGCCAGCGCCGAGGGCTATGGCTACACCTTC. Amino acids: CASAEGYGYTF.

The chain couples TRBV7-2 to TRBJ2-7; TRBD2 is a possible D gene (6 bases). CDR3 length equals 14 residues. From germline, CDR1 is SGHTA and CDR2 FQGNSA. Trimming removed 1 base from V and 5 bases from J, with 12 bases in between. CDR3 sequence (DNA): TGTGCCAGCAGCTTAGTGGGGGGAGAGGACGAGCAGTACTTC. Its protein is CASSLVGGEDEQYF.

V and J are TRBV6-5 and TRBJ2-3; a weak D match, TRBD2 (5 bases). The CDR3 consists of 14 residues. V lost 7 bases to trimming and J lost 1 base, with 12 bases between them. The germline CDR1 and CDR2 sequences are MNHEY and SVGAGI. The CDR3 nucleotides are TGTGCCAGCACACCGCCGAGGGGCACAGATACGCAGTATTTT. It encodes CASTPPRGTDTQYF.

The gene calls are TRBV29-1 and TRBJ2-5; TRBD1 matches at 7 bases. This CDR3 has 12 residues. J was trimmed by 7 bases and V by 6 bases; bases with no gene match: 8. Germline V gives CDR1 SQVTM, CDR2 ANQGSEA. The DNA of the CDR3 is TGCAGCGTGCTGGGACAGCCCGGGACCCAGTACTTC. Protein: CSVLGQPGTQYF. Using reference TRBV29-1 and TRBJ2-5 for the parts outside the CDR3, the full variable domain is SAVISQKPSRDICQRGTSLTIQCQVDSQVTMMFWYRQQPGQSLTLIATANQGSEATYESGFVIDKFPISRPNLTFSTLTVSNMSPEDSSIYLCSVLGQPGTQYFGPGTRLLVL.

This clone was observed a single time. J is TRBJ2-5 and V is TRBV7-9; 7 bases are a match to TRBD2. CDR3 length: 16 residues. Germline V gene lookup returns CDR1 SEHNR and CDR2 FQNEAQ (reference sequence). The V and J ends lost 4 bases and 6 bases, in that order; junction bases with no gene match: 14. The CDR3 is CASSSGEAGDKKTQYF. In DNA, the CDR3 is TGTGCCAGCAGCTCGGGAGAGGCGGGAGACAAAAAGACCCAGTACTTC.

CDR3 loop: CASSYPGTTYGYTF. DNA of the CDR3: TGTGCCAGCAGTTACCCCGGGACAACCTATGGCTACACCTTC. The chain uses TRBV6-2 or TRBV6-3 and TRBJ1-2, with D perhaps TRBD1 (6 bases). Trimming took 2 bases from V and 4 from J, leaving 11 bases between them. This CDR3 has 14 amino acids. The germline V gene has CDR1 MNHEY and CDR2 SVGEGT.

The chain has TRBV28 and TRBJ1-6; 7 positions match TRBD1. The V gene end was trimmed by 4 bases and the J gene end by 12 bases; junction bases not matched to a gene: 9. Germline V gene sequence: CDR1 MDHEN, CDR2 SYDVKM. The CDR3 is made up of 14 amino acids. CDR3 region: CASSSGQYSLPLHF. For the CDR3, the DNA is TGTGCCAGCAGTTCGGGACAGTACAGCTTACCCCTCCACTTT. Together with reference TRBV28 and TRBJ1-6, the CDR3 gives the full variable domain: DVKVTQSSRYLVKRTGEKVFLECVQDMDHENMFWYRQDPGLGLRLIYFSYDVKMKEKGDIPEGYSVSREKKERFSLILESASTNQTSMYLCASSSGQYSLPLHFGNGTRLTVT.

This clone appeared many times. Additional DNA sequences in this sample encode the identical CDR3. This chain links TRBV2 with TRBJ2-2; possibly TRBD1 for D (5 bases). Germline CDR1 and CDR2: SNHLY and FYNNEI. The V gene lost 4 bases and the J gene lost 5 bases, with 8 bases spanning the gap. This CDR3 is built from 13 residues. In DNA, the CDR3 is TGTGCCAGCAGTGGGCAGGGAACCGGGGAGCTGTTTTTT. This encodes CASSGQGTGELFF.

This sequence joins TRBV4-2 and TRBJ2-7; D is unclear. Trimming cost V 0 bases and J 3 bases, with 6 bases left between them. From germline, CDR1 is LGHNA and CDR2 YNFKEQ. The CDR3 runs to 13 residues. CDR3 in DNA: TGTGCCAGCAGCCAAGATCAACTCTACGAGCAGTACTTC. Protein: CASSQDQLYEQYF.

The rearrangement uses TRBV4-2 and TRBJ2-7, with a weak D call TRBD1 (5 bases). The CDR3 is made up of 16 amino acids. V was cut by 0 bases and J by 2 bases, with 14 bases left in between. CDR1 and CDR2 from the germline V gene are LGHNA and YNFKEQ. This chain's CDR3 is CASSQEYRQIAYEQYF. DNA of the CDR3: TGTGCCAGCAGCCAAGAATATCGACAGATAGCCTACGAGCAGTACTTC.

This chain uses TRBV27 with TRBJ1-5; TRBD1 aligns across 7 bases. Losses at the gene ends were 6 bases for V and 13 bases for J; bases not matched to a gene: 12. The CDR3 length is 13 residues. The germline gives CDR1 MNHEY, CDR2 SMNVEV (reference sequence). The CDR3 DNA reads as TGTGCCAGCAGCAAATATACCGACAGGGCACAGCATTTT. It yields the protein CASSKYTDRAQHF.

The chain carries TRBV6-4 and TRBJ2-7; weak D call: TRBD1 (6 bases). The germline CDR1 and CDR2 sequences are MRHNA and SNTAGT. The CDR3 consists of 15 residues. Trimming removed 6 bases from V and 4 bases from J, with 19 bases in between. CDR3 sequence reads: CASSRRGGKEYEQYF. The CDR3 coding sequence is TGTGCCAGCAGCCGCCGTGGGGGCAAAGAATACGAGCAGTACTTC.

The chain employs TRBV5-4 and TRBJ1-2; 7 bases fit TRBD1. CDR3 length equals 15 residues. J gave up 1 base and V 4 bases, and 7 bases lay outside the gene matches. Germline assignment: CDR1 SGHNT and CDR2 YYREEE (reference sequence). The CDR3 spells CASSTGTAFNYGYTF. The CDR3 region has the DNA TGTGCCAGCAGCACAGGGACAGCGTTTAACTATGGCTACACCTTC.

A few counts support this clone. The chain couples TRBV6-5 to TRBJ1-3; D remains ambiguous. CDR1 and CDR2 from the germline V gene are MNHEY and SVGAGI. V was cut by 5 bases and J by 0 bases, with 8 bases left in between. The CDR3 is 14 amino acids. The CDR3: CASSRQASGNTIYF. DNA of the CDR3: TGTGCCAGCAGTCGGCAGGCCTCTGGAAACACCATATATTTT.

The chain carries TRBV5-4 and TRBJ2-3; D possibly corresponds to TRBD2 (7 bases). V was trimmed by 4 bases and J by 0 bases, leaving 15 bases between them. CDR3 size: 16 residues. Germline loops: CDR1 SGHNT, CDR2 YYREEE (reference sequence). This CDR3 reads CASSEGGSASTDTQYF. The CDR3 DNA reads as TGTGCCAGCAGCGAGGGGGGGTCCGCTAGCACAGATACGCAGTATTTT.

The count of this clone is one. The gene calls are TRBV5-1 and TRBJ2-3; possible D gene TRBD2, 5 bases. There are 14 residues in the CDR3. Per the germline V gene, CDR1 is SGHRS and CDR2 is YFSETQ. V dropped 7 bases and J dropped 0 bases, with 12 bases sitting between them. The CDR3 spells CASAWEPSTDTQYF. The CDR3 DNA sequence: TGCGCCAGCGCCTGGGAGCCTAGCACAGATACGCAGTATTTT.

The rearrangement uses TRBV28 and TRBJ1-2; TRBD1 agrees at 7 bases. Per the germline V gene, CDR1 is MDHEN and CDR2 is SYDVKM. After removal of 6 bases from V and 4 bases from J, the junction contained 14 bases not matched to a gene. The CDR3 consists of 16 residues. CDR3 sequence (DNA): TGTGCCAGCAGCACTATCGGGACAGCCGGGGGCTATGGCTACACCTTC. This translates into CASSTIGTAGGYGYTF.

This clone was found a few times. CDR3: CASSRDRGLGYTF. Written as DNA, the CDR3 is TGTGCCAGCAGCCGGGACAGGGGGCTTGGCTACACCTTC. V usage is TRBV6-5 and J usage is TRBJ1-2; TRBD1 agrees at 12 bases. Trimming cost V 6 bases and J 7 bases; bases outside gene matches: 3. CDR3 length: 13 residues. Looked up from germline, CDR1 is MNHEY and CDR2 is SVGAGI.

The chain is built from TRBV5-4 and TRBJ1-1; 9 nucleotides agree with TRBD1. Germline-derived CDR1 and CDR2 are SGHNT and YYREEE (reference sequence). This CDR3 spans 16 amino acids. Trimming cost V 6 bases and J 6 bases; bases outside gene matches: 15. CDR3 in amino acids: CASTTTGTGSVAEAFF. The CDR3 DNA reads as TGTGCCAGCACAACCACCGGGACAGGGTCCGTCGCTGAAGCTTTCTTT.

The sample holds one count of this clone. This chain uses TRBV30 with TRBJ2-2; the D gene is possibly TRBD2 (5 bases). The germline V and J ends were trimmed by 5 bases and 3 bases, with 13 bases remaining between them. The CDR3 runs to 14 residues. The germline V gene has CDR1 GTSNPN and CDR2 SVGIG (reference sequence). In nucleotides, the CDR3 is TGTGCCTGGGCTGAGGGCAGAGACACCGGGGAGCTGTTTTTT. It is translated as CAWAEGRDTGELFF. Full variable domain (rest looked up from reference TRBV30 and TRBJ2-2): SQTIHQWPATLVQPVGSPLSLECTVEGTSNPNLYWYRQAAGRGLQLLFYSVGIGQISSEVPQNLSASRPQDRQFILSSKKLLLSDSGFYLCAWAEGRDTGELFFGEGSRLTVL.

Here the CDR3 reads CATKQTGTNEKLFF. As DNA, the CDR3 is TGTGCCACCAAACAGACAGGCACTAATGAAAAACTGTTTTTT. This rearrangement joins TRBV19 to TRBJ1-4; D is perhaps TRBD1 (6 bases). Trimming removed 10 bases at V and 2 bases at J, with 14 bases between. Looked up from germline, CDR1 is LNHDA and CDR2 is SQIVND (reference sequence). The CDR3 spans 14 residues.